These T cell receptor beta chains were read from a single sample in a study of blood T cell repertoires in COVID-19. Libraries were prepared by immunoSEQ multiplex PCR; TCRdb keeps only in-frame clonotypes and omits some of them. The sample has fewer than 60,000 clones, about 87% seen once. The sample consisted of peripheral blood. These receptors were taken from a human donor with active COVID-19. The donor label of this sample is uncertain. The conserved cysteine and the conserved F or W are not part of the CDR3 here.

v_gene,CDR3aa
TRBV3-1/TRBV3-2,ASSQEQGGSGANVLT
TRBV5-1,ASSGNQRRTDTQY
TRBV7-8,ASSSSGKNTGELF
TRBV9,ASSAAGTGMETQY
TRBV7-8,ASSSGTLVIFVEQF
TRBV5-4,ASSPRGGGIRNTEAF
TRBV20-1,SASRPGQGGYEQY
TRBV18,ASSPIGGPDGGYT
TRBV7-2,ASSPKNDRETQY
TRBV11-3,ASSLTPRAPSTDTQY
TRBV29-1,SVALWGGTSTDTQY
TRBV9,ASSVAGSHSYNEQF
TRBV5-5,ASSRTGSTEAF
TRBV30,AWSLGQLATNEKLF
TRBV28,ASSYGTSGSYNEQF
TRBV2,ASSVQGTTDTQY
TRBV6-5,ASSYAGQGDQPQH
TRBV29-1,SVGSGGRTDTQY
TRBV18,ASSLIPGQGNAEAF
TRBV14,ASSPTGIEQF
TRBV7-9,ATVPNELVTEAF
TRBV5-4,ASSHGGGRGTDTQY
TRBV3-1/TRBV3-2,ASSLRGGGGEQY
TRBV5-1,ASSSGGSGNTIY
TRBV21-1,ASSKASRDRWGRAEQY
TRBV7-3,ASSLYGSNNEQF
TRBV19,ASSGQGNFYGYT
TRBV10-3,AIRIQSSGTYNEQF
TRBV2,ASSADRGPGELF
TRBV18,ASSPRGGSAAYEQY
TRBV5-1,ASSPLAGESYEQY
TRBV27,ASTYRAGANVLT
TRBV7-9,ASTPSASGRWF
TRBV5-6,ASSLISGARNEQF
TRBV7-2,ASSLAGGGSYEQY
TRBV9,ASSGREPTDTQY
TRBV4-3,ASSPREGFNEQY